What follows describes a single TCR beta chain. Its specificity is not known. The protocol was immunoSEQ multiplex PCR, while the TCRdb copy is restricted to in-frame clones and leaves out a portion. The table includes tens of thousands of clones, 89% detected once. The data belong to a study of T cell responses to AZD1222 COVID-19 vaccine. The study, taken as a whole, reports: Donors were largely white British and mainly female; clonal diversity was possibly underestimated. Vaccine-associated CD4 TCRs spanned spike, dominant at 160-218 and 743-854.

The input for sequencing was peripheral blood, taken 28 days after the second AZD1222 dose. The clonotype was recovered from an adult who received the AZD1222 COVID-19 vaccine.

The CDR3 reads CASSNGGQGYEQYF. The DNA of the CDR3 is TGTGCCAGCAGTAATGGGGGACAGGGTTACGAGCAGTACTTC. The chain has TRBV6-5 and TRBJ2-7; 9 bases are a match to TRBD1. Germline-derived CDR1 and CDR2 are MNHEY and SVGAGI. V dropped 5 bases and J dropped 4; count of bases not matched to a gene: 6. The CDR3 contains 14 residues.